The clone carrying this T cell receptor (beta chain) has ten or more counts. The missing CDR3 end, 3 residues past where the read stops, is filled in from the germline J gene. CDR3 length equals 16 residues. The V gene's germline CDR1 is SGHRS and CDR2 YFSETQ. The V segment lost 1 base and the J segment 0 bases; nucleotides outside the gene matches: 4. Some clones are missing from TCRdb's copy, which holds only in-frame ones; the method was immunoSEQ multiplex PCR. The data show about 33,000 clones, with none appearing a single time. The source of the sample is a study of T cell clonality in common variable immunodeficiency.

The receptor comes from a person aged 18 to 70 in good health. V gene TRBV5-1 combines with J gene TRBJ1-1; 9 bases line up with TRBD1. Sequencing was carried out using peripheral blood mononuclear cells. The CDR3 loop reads CASSLSGQGMNTEAFF. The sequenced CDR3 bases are TGCGCCAGCAGCTTGTCCGGACAGGGGATGAACACTGAA.